This TCR beta chain was sequenced during a study of Ad26.COV2.S vaccination and SARS-CoV-2 variants. Findings of the study overall: Placebo recipients and vaccine recipients were similar in non-spike TCR breadth. Ad26.COV2.S recipients had broader spike-specific TCRs (P = 0.0014). Analyses of TCR breadth and depth may have underestimated total T cell responses. Reports say spike-specific CD8+ and CD4+ T cell responses covered substantial breadth after vaccination.

For this clone: Its antigen is not known. The junction departs from the called germline gene at one end, perhaps through a read error.

Libraries were prepared by immunoSEQ multiplex PCR; TCRdb keeps only in-frame clonotypes and omits some of them. In the table there are some 350,000 clones, approximately 90% of which are singletons. Germline loops: CDR1 LGHNA, CDR2 YSLEER. The CDR3 is 13 amino acids. The receptor was derived from a human donor who had recovered from COVID-19. Sequenced here: peripheral blood, sampled after recovery from COVID-19. V gene TRBV4-3 combines with J gene TRBJ1-5; D gene uncertain. CDR3 amino acids: CASSQDSDQPQHF. The CDR3 DNA reads as TGCGCCAGCAGCCAAGATAGCGATCAGCCCCAGCATTTT.